These T cell receptor beta chains were read from a single sample in a study of T cells in Graves' hyperthyroidism and ophthalmopathy. TCRdb passed the multiplex PCR reads through MiXCR, listing each CDR3 protein once. Among about 560,000 distinct CDR3 sequences listed, around 16% were seen once. The sequencing input was blood. These TCRs come from a woman in her 30s with Graves' hyperthyroidism. The CDR3 runs from the conserved cysteine through the conserved F or W. A D gene is named only where the DNA matches it firmly. For some rows the clone size is stated as once, few or many, or as a class when expanded; others skip it.

d_gene	v_gene	j_gene	abundance	CDR3nt	CDR3aa
.	TRBV12-3/TRBV12-4	TRBJ2-7	many	TGTGCCAGCAGTCCTACAGAAACAGCCTCCTACGAGCAGTACTTC	CASSPTETASYEQYF
TRBD1	TRBV7-3	TRBJ1-1	many	TGTGCCAGCAGCTCGGGGACAGGGGACACTGAAGCTTTCTTT	CASSSGTGDTEAFF
TRBD1	TRBV18	TRBJ1-4	.	TGTGCCAGCTCACGGGGACAGGGGGCGATTCAGGAAAAACTGTTTTTT	CASSRGQGAIQEKLFF
.	TRBV6-2/TRBV6-3	TRBJ1-1	.	TGTGCCAGCAGTTTACTTTCGGTGGGGGACACTGAAGCTTTCTTT	CASSLLSVGDTEAFF
.	TRBV7-9	TRBJ2-3	.	TGTGCCAGCAGCTTAGTTCTAGCCCCTAGCACAGATACGCAGTATTTT	CASSLVLAPSTDTQYF
TRBD2	TRBV6-4	TRBJ2-2	many	TGTGCCAGCAGTCCCGGACTAGCGGACACCGGGGAGCTGTTTTTT	CASSPGLADTGELFF
TRBD1	TRBV12-3/TRBV12-4	TRBJ2-7	.	TGTGCCAACACCTTATCAGGGACAGGGGCCCGGGGCGAGCAGTACTTC	CANTLSGTGARGEQYF
TRBD1	TRBV6-1	TRBJ1-1	many	TGTGCCAGCAGTGTTACAGGGGTTGGTGAGGCTTTCTTT	CASSVTGVGEAFF
.	TRBV9	TRBJ2-1	.	TGTGCCAGCAGCGTAGACCTCGTCTCCTACAATGAGCAGTTCTTC	CASSVDLVSYNEQFF
.	TRBV4-1	TRBJ1-4	.	TGCGCCAGCAGCAACCAAGGGGGAGCAACTAATGAAAAACTGTTTTTT	CASSNQGGATNEKLFF
TRBD2	TRBV10-3	TRBJ2-1	.	TGTGCCATCAAGCGGGAGAGGGGCTACAATGAGCAGTTCTTC	CAIKRERGYNEQFF
.	TRBV2	TRBJ2-3	many	TGTGCCAGCAGCTTGGACACTCACACAGATACGCAGTATTTT	CASSLDTHTDTQYF
TRBD2	TRBV18	TRBJ2-1	few	TGTGCCAGCTCACCACCTTCGGGAGGGACTCGGGATGAGCAGTTCTTC	CASSPPSGGTRDEQFF
TRBD1	TRBV6-1	TRBJ1-4	.	TGTGCCAGCAGGACAGGGATTTGGGAAAAACTGTTTTTT	CASRTGIWEKLFF
TRBD2	TRBV3-1	TRBJ2-1	.	TGTGCCAGCAGCCAAGATATGGTTTCCGGGAGGGGGTGGTATGAGCAGTTCTTC	CASSQDMVSGRGWYEQFF
.	TRBV3-1	TRBJ2-2	.	TGTGCCAGCAGCGGCAGGCTTGGCCCGAACACCGGGGAGCTGTTTTTT	CASSGRLGPNTGELFF
TRBD2	TRBV12-3/TRBV12-4	TRBJ2-2	many	TGTGCCAGCAGTTTCCTTTCGGGGGGTAGGGCCACCGGGGAGCTGTTTTTT	CASSFLSGGRATGELFF
.	TRBV10-3	TRBJ2-7	many	TGTGCCATCAGCGACAGGTCATCCTCCTACGAGCAGTACTTC	CAISDRSSSYEQYF
.	TRBV6-4	TRBJ2-2	few	TGTGCCAGCAGTGACTCGGCAGACACCGGGGAGCTGTTTTTT	CASSDSADTGELFF
.	TRBV19	TRBJ1-2	few	TGTGCCAGTAGTATAGACATCTATGGCTACACCTTC	CASSIDIYGYTF
.	TRBV5-5	TRBJ1-5	few	TGTGCCAGCAGCTTATTCGGGGGACCAAGCAATCAGCCCCAGCATTTT	CASSLFGGPSNQPQHF
.	TRBV3-1	TRBJ1-1	many	TGTGCCAGCAGCCCCCATCTAGGAGGCGGGAACACTGAAGCTTTCTTT	CASSPHLGGGNTEAFF
TRBD1	TRBV6-5	TRBJ2-7	.	TGTGCCAGCAGTTCAAACAGGGGCTCTCAAATTGTTTCCTACGAGCAGTACTTC	CASSSNRGSQIVSYEQYF
TRBD2	TRBV12-3/TRBV12-4	TRBJ2-1	many	TGTGCCAGCAGTCCCCTAGCGGCAACCTACAATGAGCAGTTCTTC	CASSPLAATYNEQFF
TRBD2	TRBV5-1	TRBJ2-1	.	TGCGCCAGCAGCCAAAGGGCGGGAGGGCCCAATGAGCAGTTCTTC	CASSQRAGGPNEQFF
.	TRBV6-1	TRBJ1-1	.	TGTGCCAGCAGTGAACAGGGTAGGTCTCGAGCTTTCTTT	CASSEQGRSRAFF
TRBD2	TRBV20-1	TRBJ2-1	.	TGCAGTGCTAGAGGGGTGGGAGGGGTGGGTAATGAGCAGTTCTTC	CSARGVGGVGNEQFF
TRBD1	TRBV6-2/TRBV6-3	TRBJ1-2	.	TGTGCCAGCAGTTACTCCAGGGGGCCGGGTGGCTACACCTTC	CASSYSRGPGGYTF
TRBD2	TRBV20-1	TRBJ2-5	many	TGCAGTGCTAGTACTAGCGGGAGTACCGAGACCCAGTACTTC	CSASTSGSTETQYF